What follows is one T cell receptor beta chain and its context. Its recognized antigen is unknown. No much larger clonotype is one base removed from it; base qualities were not supplied. Libraries were prepared through the immunoSEQ multiplex PCR assay. The multiplex PCR relied on a mix of 60 forward primers for TCR Vbeta segments and 13 reverse primers for TCR Jbeta segments. A multiplex PCR assay on genomic DNA amplified the CDR3 region of rearranged TCR beta genes. The Illumina HiSeq System was used to sequence the amplified TCR beta libraries as 87-base-pair reads. The authors processed their data as follows. A later analysis tallied around 80 million unique TCR beta chains across the 666 repertoires, and some 10 million of those chains were shared by two or more donors. A nearest-neighbor algorithm error-corrected the raw reads and collapsed the reads into unique sequences, merging closely related sequences to remove PCR and sequencing errors. CDR3 sequences were aligned to IMGT reference sequences to assign V, D and J gene segments. Each retained sequence needed at least a six-nucleotide match to both a V gene segment and a J gene segment. A rearrangement was called productive if the CDR3 had no stop codons and remained in frame with V and J, and every other rearrangement was called non-productive. CDR3 was defined by IMGT convention, running from the second conserved V-encoded cysteine to the conserved J-encoded phenylalanine. In an earlier analysis of 587 of the donors, sequences lacking an unambiguous match to a single V gene segment were excluded. In an earlier analysis of roughly 500 of the donors, V segments were called functional above 56.7% productive rearrangements and were called segregating when the between-donor standard deviation exceeded 5%. A statistical classification framework was developed to diagnose cytomegalovirus status using the catalog of TCR beta chain sequences. A later analysis assigned V and J genes by comparing TCR nucleotide sequences with IMGT/GENE-DB human TR gene sequences. The TCRdist pipeline was used in a later analysis to assign CDR3 sequences and most-parsimonious VDJ recombination scenarios. A later analysis defined each TCR beta chain by its CDR3 amino acid sequence plus V-gene family, and excluded reads lacking a unique V-gene family. To address suspected cross-contamination and a sequencing artifact, a later analysis removed a few hundred highly shared, low-generation-probability nucleotide sequences. A later analysis calculated a clonal expansion index for each public chain from normalized within-repertoire ranks of inferred template counts. In a later analysis, generation probabilities were computed using a VDJ recombination model fitted to out-of-frame rearrangements, and the results were checked against IGoR. A later analysis scored TCR-TCR, TCR-HLA and TCR-CMV co-occurrence with hypergeometric tests, applying a repertoire-size bias correction to TCR pairs. In a later analysis, false discovery rates were estimated by permuting HLA or CMV assignments 20 times. In a later analysis, co-occurring TCRs were grouped using DBSCAN, and TCRdist sequence similarity was added for clustering within HLA-allele-positive subsets. Repertoires with fewer than 30,000 or more than 120,000 public chains, plus five repertoires with anomalous nucleotide sharing, were excluded from co-occurrence clustering. TCRdb mirrors the immuneACCESS table, restricted to in-frame sequences. Some clones are absent from its copies; in checked studies, under half trace to an unresolved V gene, and the reason for the others is unknown. V, J and clone size reflect that table, while D and trimming were determined from the DNA. The sample table contains 100,000 to 150,000 clones; only one count was recorded for about 76% of them. The ten largest make up approximately 6.3% of the sample.

The cohort comprised some 680 healthy bone marrow donors. At the time of sampling, every cohort member was nominally healthy, though immune exposures that went unrecorded were likely present. The donor was CMV seropositive and was included in the group of 250 to 350 seropositive cohort members. Every donor gave a peripheral blood sample, and the peripheral blood mononuclear cells from that sample were used for TCR beta sequencing. The Qiagen DNeasy Blood Extraction Kit was used to extract genomic DNA from the blood cell samples. The data derive from a study of cytomegalovirus exposure and HLA in healthy donors (dated by TCRdb to the late 2010s). Some background on the complete study: An earlier analysis of some 600 of the donors reported 250 to 350 Gb of sequence data and 95 million to 140 million unique TCR beta sequences obtained from about 179 million T cells. Rather than drawing on any new phenotypic data, the later analysis identified candidate immune exposures from TCR beta sequences and the way those sequences occurred across donors. An earlier analysis of around 580 of the donors used high-throughput TCR beta sequencing to judge whether each TCR beta V gene segment behaved as functional or pseudogenic. The study used immunosequencing to profile the T cell repertoires of approximately 640 subjects and linked those repertoires to cytomegalovirus serostatus. The study was designed to test whether signatures of past pathogen exposure could be identified by cataloging public T cell receptors. Along with the approximately 700-subject first cohort, a separate validation cohort of more than 90 different subjects was used. Roughly five DR-DQ haplotypes were handled as single units for association and clustering because linkage in the cohort was strong. To study patterns of TCR occurrence, a later analysis re-analyzed previously published TCR beta repertoires from hundreds of donors and added high-resolution HLA genotyping. All discovery cohort repertoires had been generated using a single sequencing platform. Class I and class II HLA loci were covered by the typing at four-digit resolution. Of the roughly 420 genotyped donors, approximately 80% were placed in the genetic ancestry cluster associated with self-reported Caucasian donors. Typing coverage varied by locus: about 620-640 donors for A, B, C, DRB1 and DQB1; more than 500 for DQA1; about 600 for DPA1; under 490 for DPB1. Alongside the repertoire data, information on donor age, sex, ethnicity and CMV serostatus was compiled. High-throughput TCR immunosequencing, statistical association of individual TCRs with disease status, and machine learning were combined to predict cytomegalovirus infection status. On average, 235,054 unique TCR beta nucleotide sequences were sequenced per donor among some 430 genotyped donors of the cohort, with about 19% of those sequences being non-productive. Genome-wide SNP genotypes for about 60% of the roughly 670 donors were used in a later genetic analysis, which treated that subset as a discovery cohort. About 320 gigabases of sequencing data and some 85 million unique TCR sequences were included in an early release covering 500 to 750 HLA-typed donors. The research as a whole found: Compared with equally common non-associated chains, HLA-associated TCR beta chains in a later analysis were more clonally expanded and had lower generation probabilities. A further reported finding was that TCR beta sequences accurately predicted the HLA-A and HLA-B alleles for most subjects in the first cohort. Linkage disequilibrium might explain the correlated functional status among segregating V segments, but an unknown experimental factor could not be ruled out. The classifier was reported to diagnose cytomegalovirus status with high specificity and sensitivity in both the original and validation cohorts. V-gene and J-gene trimming of TCR beta chains was associated with a missense DCLRE1C variant in a later genetic analysis, and the association was replicated in an independent cohort. The cohort was sequenced for TCR beta chains only, and without alpha or paired-chain data the features that could be detected were limited. In a later analysis, the rate of TCR association differed among HLA loci, with DRB1 alleles having the most associated TCRs and HLA-C alleles having the fewest. Fewer than 20 rarely observed V segments, including chromosome 9 orphons, were excluded from the earlier analysis of almost 600 of the donors because counts were too low. Roughly uniform sequencing depth across donors was assumed in presence/absence analyses, although this assumption may not hold. In the study, roughly 160 TCR beta chains were listed as associated with cytomegalovirus. In a later genetic analysis, fewer N-insertions in productive TCRs were reported among donors in an Asian-associated ancestry cluster than the approximately 710-donor mean. A cluster of highly shared sequence variants was judged likely to be a technical artifact of the sequencing pipeline. An earlier analysis of 450 to 750 of the donors showed that most TCR beta V segments appeared in productive rearrangements either about 87% or about 30% of the time, which broadly matched IMGT annotations. Most TCR sequences were observed very rarely across donors, whereas some public TCRs were present in many individuals. Some IMGT-functional V segments, including TRBV6-2 and TRBV6-3, could not be told apart with the 87-base-pair reads, so those segments were excluded. According to the authors, the approach could potentially be generalized to other disease states and immunological phenotypes. Several of the top co-occurrence clusters appeared to be linked to parvovirus B19, influenza, CMV and Epstein-Barr virus, according to a later analysis. In a later analysis, 16,951 TCR beta sequences were associated with specific HLA alleles at a false discovery rate of 0.05. Three of the identified cytomegalovirus-associated TCR beta chains were confirmed in vitro to be specific for cytomegalovirus antigens. When HLA alleles, especially DR and DQ, strongly co-occurred, TCR associations were difficult to assign to individual alleles. The only immune exposure information available for the cohort was CMV serostatus. A later analysis found that most CMV-associated TCR beta chains appeared HLA-restricted, with HLA associations seemingly driven largely by CMV exposure. Because HLA typing was missing for some donors at each locus, association tests included only the typed subset.

The CDR3, from cysteine to phenylalanine, totals 14 residues. Solely the CDR3 DNA is kept, with 42 bases framed from the first base. V and J are truncated by 1 base and 5 bases respectively, leaving an intervening sequence of 11 bases. According to the germline V gene, CDR1 reads SGHVS and CDR2 reads FNYEAQ. The V and J genes are TRBV7-6 and TRBJ2-5, with a tentative D gene TRBD2 over 5 matching bases. Sequenced sample: PBMCs. The TCR comes from a man in his forties or fifties in good health and CMV-seropositive. In nucleotide form, the sequence is TGTGCCAGCAGCTTAGAAGCGGAAGGGGAGACCCAGTACTTC. Its translation is CASSLEAEGETQYF.